Presented here are 21 T cell receptor beta chains from one specimen sequenced in a study of control samples from healthy donors and cancer patients. Clones were read by immunoSEQ multiplex PCR, and TCRdb kept only the in-frame ones, dropping some. The profile shows fewer than 120,000 clones, approximately 88% of them singletons. The material sequenced was PBMCs. These receptors were obtained from a woman aged 55-70 years with lung cancer.

The chain employs TRBV5-4 and TRBJ2-1; 12 positions agree with TRBD2. CDR3 length: 15 amino acids. Germline V CDR1 and CDR2: SGHNT, YYREEE (reference sequence). V lost 5 bases, J lost 3 bases, and 3 bases stayed unmatched. In nucleotides, the CDR3 is TGTGCCAGCAGTCGGACTAGCGGGAACTACAATGAGCAGTTCTTC. The encoded protein is CASSRTSGNYNEQFF.

The chain links TRBV5-1 to TRBJ2-3, with D unresolved. V was pared by 4 bases and J by 0 bases, with 3 bases between. CDR1 is SGHRS, CDR2 YFSETQ, per germline. CDR3 size: 12 residues. The CDR3 nucleotides are TGCGCCAGCAGCGAGAGCACAGATACGCAGTATTTT. This sequence encodes CASSESTDTQYF.

The chain uses TRBV7-2 and TRBJ1-2; D gene uncertain. This CDR3 region has 11 residues. CDR1 SGHTA and CDR2 FQGNSA come from the germline V gene. The V and J ends lost 9 bases and 10 bases respectively, with 15 bases between them. The CDR3 region is CASQATPPYTF. Written as DNA, the CDR3 is TGTGCCAGTCAAGCAACCCCTCCCTACACCTTC.

The chain recombines TRBV7-6 with TRBJ2-1; D perhaps matches TRBD2 (5 bases). Trimming shortened V by 2 bases and J by 0 bases, and 8 bases separated the two germline ends. CDR3 length equals 15 residues. Germline CDR1 SGHVS, CDR2 FNYEAQ. CDR3 amino acids: CASSLSRGSYNEQFF. DNA for the CDR3: TGTGCCAGCAGCTTATCACGGGGCTCCTACAATGAGCAGTTCTTC.

The genes are TRBV5-5 and TRBJ1-4, with D tentatively TRBD1 (5 bases). V gave up 0 bases and J gave up 4 bases, with 19 bases separating them. Per germline, CDR1 SGHKS and CDR2 YYEKEE (reference sequence). The CDR3 runs to 18 residues. CDR3 sequence: CASSLDGAGMYSNEKLFF. The CDR3 bases are TGTGCCAGCAGCTTGGATGGGGCGGGAATGTACAGTAATGAAAAACTGTTTTTT.

V is TRBV19 and J is TRBJ1-5; D is undetermined. Germline V gene lookup returns CDR1 LNHDA and CDR2 SQIVND (reference sequence). This CDR3 spans 13 amino acids. Trimming removed 3 bases at V and 4 bases at J, with 7 bases between. The CDR3 region has the DNA TGTGCCAGTAGTATTTCCGAAAATCAGCCCCAGCATTTT. This codes for CASSISENQPQHF.

This chain joins TRBV19 and TRBJ1-1; D may be TRBD1 (6 bases). CDR1 and CDR2 from the germline V gene are LNHDA and SQIVND (reference sequence). This CDR3 has 15 amino acids. With 5 bases removed from V and 0 bases from J, the gap between germline ends came to 13 bases. The CDR3 loop is CASSSHGGLNTEAFF. Here the CDR3 DNA reads TGTGCCAGTAGTTCCCACGGGGGCTTGAACACTGAAGCTTTCTTT.

This clone was seen more than once but under ten times. The gene calls are TRBV18 and TRBJ1-5, with 7 bases identical to TRBD1. The germline V gene has CDR1 KGHSH and CDR2 LQKENI. The junction had 14 bases not matched to a gene; V was cut back by 4 bases and J by 2 bases. The CDR3 has 18 amino acids. The CDR3: CASSLRALTGRGNQPQHF. In DNA, the CDR3 is TGTGCCAGCTCACTAAGGGCGCTGACAGGGAGAGGCAATCAGCCCCAGCATTTT. The full variable domain, completed using reference TRBV18 and TRBJ1-5, is NAGVMQNPRHLVRRRGQEARLRCSPMKGHSHVYWYRQLPEEGLKFMVYLQKENIIDESGMPKERFSAEFPKEGPSILRIQQVVRGDSAAYFCASSLRALTGRGNQPQHFGDGTRLSIL.

This sequence joins TRBV7-9 and TRBJ1-3, with 8 nucleotides matching TRBD1. The CDR3 has 14 amino acids. The germline gives CDR1 SEHNR, CDR2 FQNEAQ (reference sequence). V gave up 5 bases and J gave up 3 bases; unmatched junction bases: 3. The CDR3 sequence is CASSPRGLGNTIYF. CDR3 DNA sequence: TGTGCCAGCAGCCCCAGGGGGCTTGGAAACACCATATATTTT.

The V call is TRBV6-2 or TRBV6-3, the J call TRBJ2-7, with D perhaps assigned TRBD1 or TRBD2 (6 bases each). From germline, CDR1 is MNHEY and CDR2 SVGEGT. V was trimmed by 5 bases and J by 4 bases, leaving 21 bases between them. CDR3 size: 16 residues. This CDR3 is CASSPLTGAVVYEQYF. In DNA form, the CDR3 reads TGTGCCAGCAGTCCGTTGACGGGGGCAGTTGTATACGAGCAGTACTTC.

V gene TRBV27 combines with J gene TRBJ2-3, with D hard to call. With 6 bases removed from V and 4 bases from J, the gap between germline ends came to 11 bases. CDR1 MNHEY and CDR2 SMNVEV come from the germline V gene (reference sequence). The CDR3 runs 13 residues. The CDR3 region is CASSGSFPDTQYF. CDR3 in DNA: TGTGCCAGCAGCGGTAGCTTCCCAGATACGCAGTATTTT.

This sequence joins TRBV7-2 and TRBJ1-5, with D possibly being TRBD1 (6 bases). V was clipped by 5 bases and J by 2 bases, with 13 bases between them. Germline lookup yields CDR1 SGHTA and CDR2 FQGNSA. The CDR3 loop spans 15 amino acids. CDR3 coding DNA: TGTGCCAGCAGCCCCCAGGGGATGGGCAATCAGCCCCAGCATTTT. Residues: CASSPQGMGNQPQHF.

The J gene is TRBJ2-1, the V gene TRBV7-9; 9 positions agree with TRBD2. The V gene end was trimmed by 5 bases and the J gene end by 6 bases; junction bases not matched to a gene: 8. The germline CDR1 and CDR2 sequences are SEHNR and FQNEAQ (reference sequence). The CDR3 loop spans 15 amino acids. In DNA form, the CDR3 reads TGTGCCAGCAGCCCCGCCGGACTAGCGCCCAATGAGCAGTTCTTC. It is translated as CASSPAGLAPNEQFF.

This clone was detected once. The chain uses TRBV10-3 and TRBJ2-4; TRBD1 matches at 7 bases. CDR3 length: 15 residues. The ends lost 2 bases at V and 8 bases at J; junction bases unmatched: 9. Germline CDR1 reads ENHRY; CDR2 reads SYGVKD. The CDR3 nucleotides are TGTGCCATCAGTGAGCGGGGACAGCCCGGGGACATTCAGTACTTC. Protein sequence: CAISERGQPGDIQYF.

The V call is TRBV3-1 (or the pseudogene TRBV3-2), the J call TRBJ2-7; 7 nucleotides align to TRBD2. From germline, CDR1 is LGHDT and CDR2 YNNKEL (reference sequence). With V trimmed by 3 bases and J by 2 bases, 7 bases remained unmatched. The CDR3 has 15 residues. CDR3 sequence: CASSHGRGLPYEQYF. The CDR3 DNA sequence: TGTGCCAGCAGCCATGGGCGGGGACTACCCTACGAGCAGTACTTC.

This chain joins TRBV5-1 and TRBJ1-5, with a possible D match to TRBD1 (6 bases). Germline CDR1 is SGHRS and CDR2 is YFSETQ. CDR3 length: 15 residues. V lost 0 bases to trimming and J lost 9 bases, with 16 bases between them. CDR3 amino acids: CASSLVPGVIVPQHF. CDR3 in DNA: TGCGCCAGCAGCTTGGTACCAGGGGTCATCGTGCCCCAGCATTTT.

The CDR3: CASSEMASNTGELFF. The CDR3 DNA is TGTGCCAGCAGCGAAATGGCTTCGAACACCGGGGAGCTGTTTTTT. The chain employs TRBV3-1 (or the pseudogene TRBV3-2) and TRBJ2-2; D is unresolved. The CDR3 totals 15 residues. Germline V lookup: CDR1 LGHDT, CDR2 YNNKEL (reference sequence). Trimming pared 5 bases from V and 0 bases from J, leaving 10 bases between.

The chain couples TRBV5-1 to TRBJ1-6, with unresolved D. The CDR3 extends over 16 amino acids. With 1 base removed from V and 0 bases from J, the gap between germline ends came to 8 bases. CDR1 is SGHRS and CDR2 is YFSETQ in the germline V gene. The CDR3 nucleotides read TGCGCCAGCAGCTTGTTGAGGCCCTCCTATAATTCACCCCTCCACTTT. Translation: CASSLLRPSYNSPLHF.

V gene TRBV5-1 combines with J gene TRBJ1-6, with 10 bases identical to TRBD1. The junction had 6 bases not matched to a gene; V was cut back by 0 bases and J by 9 bases. The CDR3 has 16 residues. Germline V CDR1 and CDR2: SGHRS, YFSETQ. CDR3 nucleotide sequence: TGCGCCAGCAGCTTGGGACAGGGGGCGGCCCGTTCACCCCTCCACTTT. Residues: CASSLGQGAARSPLHF.

This CDR3 reads CASNRDGLSGYTF. Written as DNA, the CDR3 is TGTGCCAGTAATCGGGACGGCCTGAGTGGCTACACCTTC. The chain uses TRBV19 and TRBJ1-2; D is possibly TRBD1 (5 bases). Germline assignment: CDR1 LNHDA and CDR2 SQIVND (reference sequence). V was trimmed by 7 bases and J by 7 bases, leaving 16 bases between them. The CDR3 is 13 residues long.

The rearrangement joins TRBV5-1 to TRBJ1-1; 8 positions agree with TRBD1. This CDR3 region has 17 residues. Germline CDR1 and CDR2: SGHRS and YFSETQ. Trimming cost V 2 bases and J 1 base; bases outside gene matches: 10. CDR3 sequence: CASSLTMTGATNTEAFF. The DNA of the CDR3 is TGCGCCAGCAGCTTAACCATGACAGGGGCGACGAACACTGAAGCTTTCTTT.